Shown below are 9 T cell receptor beta chains from a single sample sequenced in a study of memory CD4+ T cells and cytomegalovirus serostatus. Sequencing was performed with immunoSEQ multiplex PCR; in TCRdb, only in-frame clones are kept and a portion is missing. In the table there are tens of thousands of clones, about three quarters of which are singletons. The sort gate was single viable CD3+CD4+CD8-CD45RO+ cells for memory CD4+ T cells. Sequences were obtained from memory CD4+ T cells from blood. The receptors stem from an adult in good health and CMV-seronegative.

This chain joins TRBV28 and TRBJ2-5, with 14 nucleotides matching TRBD2. Germline CDR1 MDHEN, CDR2 SYDVKM. The CDR3 contains 16 residues. The trim removed 4 bases at V and 6 bases at J, leaving 7 bases unmatched. Here the CDR3 DNA reads TGTGCCAGCAGTTCTGCGACTAGCGGGAGGGCGCAGACCCAGTACTTC. Translation: CASSSATSGRAQTQYF.

The V gene is TRBV4-1, the J gene TRBJ2-1; 9 bases line up with TRBD2. This CDR3 spans 16 amino acids. With V trimmed by 1 base and J by 2 bases, 3 bases remained unmatched. Per the germline V gene, CDR1 is MGHRA and CDR2 is YSYEKL. The CDR3 loop is CASSQVSGGTYNEQFF. The CDR3 DNA is TGCGCCAGCAGCCAAGTAAGCGGGGGGACCTACAATGAGCAGTTCTTC.

The chain recombines TRBV6-1 with TRBJ2-5; the D gene is possibly TRBD1 (6 bases). Germline assignment: CDR1 MNHNS and CDR2 SASEGT. CDR3 length: 13 amino acids. The ends were cut back, 9 bases at V and 4 bases at J, with 15 bases in the middle. As DNA, the CDR3 is TGTGCCAGTTTGATCAGGGGTGCAGAGACCCAGTACTTC. This codes for CASLIRGAETQYF.

V usage is TRBV7-2 and J usage is TRBJ2-1, with D possibly being TRBD2 (6 bases). Germline-derived CDR1 and CDR2 are SGHTA and FQGNSA. Trimming took off 5 bases at V and 0 bases at J, with 14 bases between the two ends. This CDR3 spans 16 amino acids. CDR3 protein: CASSVRGSYSYNEQFF. CDR3 DNA sequence: TGTGCCAGCAGCGTACGGGGGAGTTACTCCTACAATGAGCAGTTCTTC. Full variable domain (rest looked up from reference TRBV7-2 and TRBJ2-1): GAGVSQSPSNKVTEKGKDVELRCDPISGHTALYWYRQSLGQGLEFLIYFQGNSAPDKSGLPSDRFSAERTGGSVSTLTIQRTQQEDSAVYLCASSVRGSYSYNEQFFGPGTRLTVL.

This rearrangement joins TRBV9 to TRBJ2-3, with unresolved D. The V gene lost 4 bases and the J gene lost 3 bases, with 15 bases spanning the gap. Germline V lookup: CDR1 SGDLS, CDR2 YYNGEE. The CDR3 covers 15 residues. The CDR3 is CASSPDRRVTDTQYF. Written as DNA, the CDR3 is TGTGCCAGCAGCCCGGACCGAAGAGTGACAGATACGCAGTATTTT. Drawing the rest from reference TRBV9 and TRBJ2-3, the complete variable domain is DSGVTQTPKHLITATGQRVTLRCSPRSGDLSVYWYQQSLDQGLQFLIQYYNGEERAKGNILERFSAQQFPDLHSELNLSSLELGDSALYFCASSPDRRVTDTQYFGPGTRLTVL.

J is TRBJ1-2 and V is TRBV5-4; TRBD1 is a possible D gene (6 bases). Germline assignment: CDR1 SGHNT and CDR2 YYREEE (reference sequence). The CDR3 spans 15 residues. The ends were cut back, 5 bases at V and 5 bases at J, with 19 bases in the middle. CDR3 nucleotides: TGTGCCAGCAGTCCCCCAAACCGGGACAATTATGGCTACACCTTC. Protein sequence: CASSPPNRDNYGYTF.

This clone was picked up one time. The V gene is TRBV11-2, the J gene TRBJ2-6; the D gene is possibly TRBD1 (5 bases). This CDR3 spans 15 amino acids. CDR1 and CDR2 from the germline V gene are SGHAT and FQNNGV. V shed 2 bases and J shed 2 bases, with 7 bases lying between them. The DNA of the CDR3 is TGTGCCAGCAGCTTAACAGGAACTGGGGCCAACGTCCTGACTTTC. Encoded protein: CASSLTGTGANVLTF.

The chain is built from TRBV19 and TRBJ2-6, with 10 bases that match TRBD1. This CDR3 has 21 residues. Trimming took 3 bases from V and 2 from J; bases not matched to a gene: 16. CDR1 is LNHDA and CDR2 is SQIVND in the germline V gene (reference sequence). The CDR3, as DNA: TGTGCCAGTAGTATTCTAATTGCCGGGACAGGGGTTATAACTGGGGCCAACGTCCTGACTTTC. The encoded protein is CASSILIAGTGVITGANVLTF.

The chain combines TRBV5-1 with TRBJ2-7; 10 bases align to TRBD1. The V and J ends lost 4 bases and 6 bases, in that order; junction bases with no gene match: 7. This CDR3 contains 14 residues. The germline gives CDR1 SGHRS, CDR2 YFSETQ. CDR3 sequence (DNA): TGCGCCAGCAGCCCAAGACAGGGGGCGGGCGAGCAGTACTTC. This sequence encodes CASSPRQGAGEQYF.